The entry below gives a single TCR beta chain sequence along with its context. The entry originates in a study of T cell responses to AZD1222 COVID-19 vaccine. CDR1 is KGHDR and CDR2 is SFDVKD in the germline V gene. V dropped 4 bases and J dropped 1; count of bases not matched to a gene: 4. This CDR3 has 16 residues. The table came from immunoSEQ multiplex PCR; TCRdb's copy has only in-frame clones and leaves some out. The sample holds 140,000 to 150,000 clones, around 90% seen once. This chain connects TRBV24-1 to TRBJ1-4, with TRBD1 matching over 8 bases. The sample was peripheral blood, taken on day 0 of AZD1222 vaccination. This receptor was identified in an adult in good health. DNA of the CDR3: TGTGCCACCAGTGACCATGGACAGGGAACTAATGAAAAACTGTTTTTT. Translated, it gives CATSDHGQGTNEKLFF.